Shown below are 21 T cell receptor beta chains from a single sample sequenced in a study of T cells after yellow fever vaccination. One entry per CDR3 protein, called by TCRdb with MiXCR from the 5' RACE reads. The sample lists approximately 330,000 distinct CDR3 sequences, approximately 4% occurring once. The source material was PBMCs, sampled 5 days after the yellow fever booster vaccination. All receptors come from a man aged 18 to 35 who received the YFV17D yellow fever vaccine.

This clonotype has a count of ten or more. The chain employs TRBV5-1 and TRBJ2-1; D might be TRBD2 (7 bases). This CDR3 has 15 amino acids. The V gene's germline CDR1 is SGHRS and CDR2 YFSETQ. V was cut by 3 bases and J by 8 bases, with 18 bases left in between. The CDR3 loop is CASSSWGARGDEQFF. As DNA, the CDR3 is TGCGCCAGCAGCTCGTGGGGGGCCCGGGGGGATGAGCAGTTCTTC.

In this sample, this clonotype turned up many times. This chain connects TRBV18 to TRBJ2-7, with 9 bases fitting TRBD1. The CDR3 has 12 amino acids. Germline-derived CDR1 and CDR2 are KGHSH and LQKENI. The J segment lost 13 bases and the V segment lost 6 bases, leaving 10 bases of the junction unmatched. The CDR3 sequence is CASSPSTGGSYF. CDR3 DNA: TGTGCCAGCTCTCCTTCGACAGGGGGTTCCTACTTC. Full variable domain (outside the CDR3, taken from reference TRBV18 and TRBJ2-7): NAGVMQNPRHLVRRRGQEARLRCSPMKGHSHVYWYRQLPEEGLKFMVYLQKENIIDESGMPKERFSAEFPKEGPSILRIQQVVRGDSAAYFCASSPSTGGSYFGPGTRLTVT.

This clonotype was seen more than once but under ten times. The genes are TRBV5-1 and TRBJ2-2, with 8 bases matching TRBD2. The V segment lost 2 bases and the J segment 6 bases; nucleotides outside the gene matches: 9. The CDR3 is 16 amino acids. Germline V gene lookup returns CDR1 SGHRS and CDR2 YFSETQ. CDR3 loop: CASSLNEGGGSGELFF. In DNA, the CDR3 is TGCGCCAGCAGCTTAAACGAAGGCGGGGGGTCCGGGGAGCTGTTTTTT.

The chain recombines TRBV6-5 with TRBJ1-5, with D perhaps matching TRBD1 (6 bases). The germline gives CDR1 MNHEY, CDR2 SVGAGI. Trimming stripped 7 bases from V and 6 bases from J, with 19 bases between. The CDR3 totals 15 residues. CDR3 sequence (DNA): TGTGCCAGCAAGCCCCAGGGGCGCCTCATTCAGCCCCAGCATTTT. As protein: CASKPQGRLIQPQHF.

There are many counts of this clonotype. The chain combines TRBV4-1 with TRBJ1-1, with D hard to call. Trimming took off 3 bases at V and 1 base at J, with 18 bases between the two ends. The CDR3 runs to 17 residues. Germline V gene data show CDR1 as MGHRA and CDR2 as YSYEKL. In DNA, the CDR3 is TGCGCCAGCAGCCAGTTCCATTTCGGGGTGGCGAACACTGAAGCTTTCTTT. It yields the protein CASSQFHFGVANTEAFF.

V is TRBV4-2 and J is TRBJ1-5; 8 bases match TRBD1. This CDR3 is built from 16 residues. J lost 2 bases, V lost 0 bases, and 3 bases had no gene match. CDR1 and CDR2 (germline): LGHNA, YNFKEQ. This CDR3 reads CASSQDLQGGNQPQHF. The CDR3 DNA reads TGTGCCAGCAGCCAAGATCTACAGGGGGGCAATCAGCCCCAGCATTTT.

V is TRBV7-2 and J is TRBJ2-5, with unresolved D. Per the germline V gene, CDR1 is SGHTA and CDR2 is FQGNSA. V lost 4 bases to trimming and J lost 1 base, with 7 bases between them. This CDR3 has 13 amino acids. The CDR3 DNA sequence: TGTGCCAGCAGCTCCTACACCCAAGAGACCCAGTACTTC. Translation gives CASSSYTQETQYF.

This clonotype appeared a few times. The rearrangement uses TRBV2 and TRBJ2-3, with D perhaps given as TRBD1 or TRBD2 (5 bases each). V was cut by 5 bases and J by 2 bases, with 20 bases left in between. CDR1 is SNHLY and CDR2 is FYNNEI in the germline V gene. CDR3 length: 17 residues. The CDR3 reads CASSNPGAASLTDTQYF. The CDR3 coding sequence is TGTGCCAGCAGTAACCCCGGGGCAGCGTCCCTCACAGATACGCAGTATTTT.

The V and J genes are TRBV5-1 and TRBJ1-1, with TRBD1 matching over 7 bases. The germline V gene has CDR1 SGHRS and CDR2 YFSETQ. The length of the CDR3 is 15 residues. The J segment lost 0 bases and the V segment lost 3 bases, leaving 5 bases of the junction unmatched. CDR3 bases: TGCGCCAGCAGCTCTTACAGGGGAATGAACACTGAAGCTTTCTTT. This gives the protein CASSSYRGMNTEAFF. The variable domain in full, with the rest retrieved from reference TRBV5-1 and TRBJ1-1, is KAGVTQTPRYLIKTRGQQVTLSCSPISGHRSVSWYQQTPGQGLQFLFEYFSETQRNKGNFPGRFSGRQFSNSRSEMNVSTLELGDSALYLCASSSYRGMNTEAFFGQGTRLTVV.

This clonotype showed up just a few times. Here the CDR3 DNA reads TGTGCCATCACCCGACAGTCGGGGGACACTGAAGCTTTCTTT. Encoded protein: CAITRQSGDTEAFF. This sequence joins TRBV10-3 and TRBJ1-1, with D perhaps TRBD1 (5 bases). The germline CDR1 and CDR2 sequences are ENHRY and SYGVKD. V shed 7 bases and J shed 3 bases, with 15 bases lying between them. The CDR3 sequence is 14 residues long.

This clonotype showed up just a few times. The chain joins TRBV28 to TRBJ2-7, with TRBD1 matching over 9 bases. V lost 4 bases, J lost 5 bases, and 3 bases stayed unmatched. This CDR3 contains 13 residues. Germline CDR1 is MDHEN and CDR2 is SYDVKM. CDR3 region: CASSSRQGDEQYV. The CDR3 DNA reads TGTGCCAGCAGTTCGCGACAGGGGGACGAGCAGTACGTC.

This clonotype was counted ten times or more. This sequence joins TRBV25-1 and TRBJ2-1, with TRBD1 matching 7 bases. Per germline, CDR1 MGHDK and CDR2 SYGVNS. V gave up 4 bases and J gave up 6 bases; unmatched junction bases: 9. This CDR3 has 15 amino acids. The CDR3 DNA reads TGTGCCAGCAGTGTTCCGGGACAGAATTCCAATGAGCAGTTCTTC. It encodes CASSVPGQNSNEQFF.

This clonotype was seen a few times. V gene TRBV28 combines with J gene TRBJ1-6, with D possibly TRBD1 on 5 matching bases. In germline, CDR1 is MDHEN, CDR2 SYDVKM. V lost 6 bases, J lost 7 bases, and 16 bases lay in between. This CDR3 has 15 residues. In nucleotides, the CDR3 is TGTGCCAGCAGGCTGGAGGGGAGGGCAAATTCACCCCTCCACTTT. Translation: CASRLEGRANSPLHF.

The chain combines TRBV29-1 with TRBJ2-7; the match to TRBD1 covers 7 bases. After removal of 5 bases from V and 4 bases from J, the junction contained 5 bases not matched to a gene. CDR3 length: 12 residues. The germline V gene encodes CDR1 SQVTM and CDR2 ANQGSEA. In DNA form, the CDR3 reads TGCAGCGTTCAAGGGGGCAGGTACGAGCAGTACTTC. This codes for CSVQGGRYEQYF.

The V and J genes are TRBV5-1 and TRBJ2-1; the D is unclear. CDR3 size: 13 residues. V was shortened by 0 bases and J by 5 bases, with 6 bases between the two germline ends. Per germline, CDR1 SGHRS and CDR2 YFSETQ. The CDR3 spells CASSLEVHNEQFF. CDR3 DNA: TGCGCCAGCAGCTTGGAGGTCCACAATGAGCAGTTCTTC.

This clonotype was counted ten times or more. The gene calls are TRBV7-2 and TRBJ2-5; tentatively, D is TRBD2 (5 bases). The V end lost 1 base, the J end lost 4 bases, and 16 bases lay between the germline ends. Germline V gene data show CDR1 as SGHTA and CDR2 as FQGNSA. The CDR3 covers 16 residues. The CDR3 coding sequence is TGTGCCAGCAGCTTAGGCGGGCGACTCCCAAGAGAGACCCAGTACTTC. It encodes CASSLGGRLPRETQYF. Complete variable domain (other parts from reference TRBV7-2 and TRBJ2-5): GAGVSQSPSNKVTEKGKDVELRCDPISGHTALYWYRQSLGQGLEFLIYFQGNSAPDKSGLPSDRFSAERTGGSVSTLTIQRTQQEDSAVYLCASSLGGRLPRETQYFGPGTRLLVL.

The rearrangement joins TRBV27 to TRBJ2-1; D is possibly TRBD2 (6 bases). Trimming removed 11 bases at V and 2 bases at J, with 10 bases between. This CDR3 is 12 amino acids long. Germline lookup yields CDR1 MNHEY and CDR2 SMNVEV (reference sequence). The CDR3 sequence is CASGRTYNEQFF. The CDR3 DNA is TGTGCCTCAGGGAGGACCTACAATGAGCAGTTCTTC.

This clonotype was counted many times. The CDR3 protein is CASSVGEGNTEAFF. The CDR3 nucleotides are TGTGCCAGCAGCGTAGGGGAGGGTAACACTGAAGCTTTCTTT. The chain has TRBV7-9 and TRBJ1-1; D is possibly TRBD1 (5 bases). Trimming removed 5 bases at V and 2 bases at J, with 12 bases between. This CDR3 region has 14 residues. Germline lookup yields CDR1 SEHNR and CDR2 FQNEAQ (reference sequence).

This chain joins TRBV7-8 and TRBJ2-2; D is ambiguous. The CDR3 consists of 13 residues. Between the trimmed V and J ends, which lost 5 bases and 5 bases, there was a span of 9 bases. Germline CDR1 and CDR2: SGHVS and FQNEAQ. The CDR3 is CASSPLPTGELFF. CDR3 coding DNA: TGTGCCAGCAGCCCCCTCCCTACCGGGGAGCTGTTTTTT.

The rearrangement uses TRBV5-1 and TRBJ2-7, with D uncertain. The CDR3 loop spans 14 amino acids. Between the trimmed V and J ends, which lost 1 base and 1 base, there was a span of 9 bases. Germline lookup yields CDR1 SGHRS and CDR2 YFSETQ. The CDR3 DNA follows: TGCGCCAGCAGCTTGCTTTGGATTTCCTACGAGCAGTACGTC. Translated: CASSLLWISYEQYV.

This clonotype was seen a handful of times. The chain couples TRBV18 to TRBJ1-2; D is ambiguous. V lost 3 bases and J 2 bases, leaving 10 bases between the germline ends. Per germline, CDR1 KGHSH and CDR2 LQKENI. The CDR3 consists of 14 residues. The CDR3 is CASSPLDGNYGYTF. The CDR3, as DNA: TGTGCCAGCTCACCGTTGGACGGCAACTATGGCTACACCTTC.